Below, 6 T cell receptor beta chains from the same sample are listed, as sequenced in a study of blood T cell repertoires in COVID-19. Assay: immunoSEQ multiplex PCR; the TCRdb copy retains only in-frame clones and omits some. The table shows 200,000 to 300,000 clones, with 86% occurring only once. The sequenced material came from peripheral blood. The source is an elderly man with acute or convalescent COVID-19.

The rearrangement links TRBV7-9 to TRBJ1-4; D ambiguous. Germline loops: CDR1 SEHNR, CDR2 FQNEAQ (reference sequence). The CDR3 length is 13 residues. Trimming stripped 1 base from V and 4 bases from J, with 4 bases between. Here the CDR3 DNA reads TGTGCCAGCAGCTTAGACGGTAATGAAAAACTGTTTTTT. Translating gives CASSLDGNEKLFF.

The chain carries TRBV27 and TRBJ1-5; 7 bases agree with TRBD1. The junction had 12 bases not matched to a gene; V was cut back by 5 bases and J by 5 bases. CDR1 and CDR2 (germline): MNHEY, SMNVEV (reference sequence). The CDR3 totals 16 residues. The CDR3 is CASSPTLTGSDQPQHF. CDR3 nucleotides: TGTGCCAGCAGTCCCACCTTGACAGGGAGCGATCAGCCCCAGCATTTT.

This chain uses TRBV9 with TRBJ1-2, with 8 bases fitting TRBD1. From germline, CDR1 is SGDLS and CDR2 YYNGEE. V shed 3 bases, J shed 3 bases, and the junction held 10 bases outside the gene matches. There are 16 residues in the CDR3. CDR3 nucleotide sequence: TGTGCCAGCAGCGCCGGACAGGGCTCTCTCGACTATGGCTACACCTTC. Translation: CASSAGQGSLDYGYTF.

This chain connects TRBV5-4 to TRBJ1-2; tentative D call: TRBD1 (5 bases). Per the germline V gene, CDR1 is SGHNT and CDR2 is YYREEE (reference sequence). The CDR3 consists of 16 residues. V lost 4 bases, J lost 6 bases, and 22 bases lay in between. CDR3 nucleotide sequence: TGTGCCAGCAGCGGCAAACACAGGAAAGTGGTAAATGGCTACACCTTC. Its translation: CASSGKHRKVVNGYTF. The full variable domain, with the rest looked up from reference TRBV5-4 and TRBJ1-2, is ETGVTQSPTHLIKTRGQQVTLRCSSQSGHNTVSWYQQALGQGPQFIFQYYREEENGRGNFPPRFSGLQFPNYSSELNVNALELDDSALYLCASSGKHRKVVNGYTFGSGTRLTVV.

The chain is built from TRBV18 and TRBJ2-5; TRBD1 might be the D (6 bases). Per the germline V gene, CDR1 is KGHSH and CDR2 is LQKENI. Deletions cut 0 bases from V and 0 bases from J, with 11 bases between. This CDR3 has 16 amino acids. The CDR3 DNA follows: TGTGCCAGCTCACCACCGGACAGCCCGTACCAAGAGACCCAGTACTTC. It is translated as CASSPPDSPYQETQYF.

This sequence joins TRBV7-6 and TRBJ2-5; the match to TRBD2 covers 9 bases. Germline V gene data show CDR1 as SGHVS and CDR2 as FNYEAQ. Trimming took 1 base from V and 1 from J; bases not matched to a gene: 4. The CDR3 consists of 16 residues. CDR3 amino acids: CASSLGVTSGQETQYF. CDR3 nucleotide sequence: TGTGCCAGCAGCTTAGGGGTGACTAGCGGCCAAGAGACCCAGTACTTC.